Below, one TCR beta chain is given with its context. One end of the junction fails to match germline, which may point to a read error. It was RNA transcripts that yielded the amplified TCR beta CDR3 regions. First-round RT-PCR of the TCR CDR3 relied on the HTBI primer set. TCRdb passed the multiplex PCR reads through MiXCR, listing each CDR3 protein once. The profile shows about 770,000 distinct CDR3 sequences, around 19% of them singletons. The CDR3 loop spans 13 amino acids. The germline CDR1 and CDR2 sequences are MNHNS and SASEGT. This sample was included in a study of T cells in Graves' hyperthyroidism and ophthalmopathy.

Sequenced: blood. The receptor comes from a woman aged 45-60 years with Graves' hyperthyroidism that later progressed to Graves' ophthalmopathy. The genes are TRBV6-1 and TRBJ2-1; D possibly corresponds to TRBD2 (6 bases). CDR3: CASGRSRMVEQFF. In nucleotides, the CDR3 is TGCGCCAGCGGGCGATCCCGGATGGTTGAGCAGTTCTTC.